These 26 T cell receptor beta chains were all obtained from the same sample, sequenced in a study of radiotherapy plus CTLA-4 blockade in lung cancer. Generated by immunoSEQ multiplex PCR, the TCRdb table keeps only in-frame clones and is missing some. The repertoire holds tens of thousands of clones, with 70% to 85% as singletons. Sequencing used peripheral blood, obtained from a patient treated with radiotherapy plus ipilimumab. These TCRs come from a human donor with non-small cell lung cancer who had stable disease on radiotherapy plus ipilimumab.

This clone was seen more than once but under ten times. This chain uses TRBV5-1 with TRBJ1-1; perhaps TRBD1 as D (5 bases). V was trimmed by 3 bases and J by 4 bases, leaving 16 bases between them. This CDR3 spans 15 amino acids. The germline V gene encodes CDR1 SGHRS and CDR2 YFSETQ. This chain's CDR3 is CASSSSEGSGTEAFF. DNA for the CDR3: TGCGCCAGCAGCTCGTCCGAGGGGTCTGGCACTGAAGCTTTCTTT. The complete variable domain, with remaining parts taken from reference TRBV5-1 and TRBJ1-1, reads KAGVTQTPRYLIKTRGQQVTLSCSPISGHRSVSWYQQTPGQGLQFLFEYFSETQRNKGNFPGRFSGRQFSNSRSEMNVSTLELGDSALYLCASSSSEGSGTEAFFGQGTRLTVV.

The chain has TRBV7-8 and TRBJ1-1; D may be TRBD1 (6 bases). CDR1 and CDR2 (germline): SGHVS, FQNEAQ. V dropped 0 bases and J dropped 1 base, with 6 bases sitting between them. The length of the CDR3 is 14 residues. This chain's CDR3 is CASSLATGNTEAFF. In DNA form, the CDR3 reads TGTGCCAGCAGCTTAGCGACAGGGAACACTGAAGCTTTCTTT.

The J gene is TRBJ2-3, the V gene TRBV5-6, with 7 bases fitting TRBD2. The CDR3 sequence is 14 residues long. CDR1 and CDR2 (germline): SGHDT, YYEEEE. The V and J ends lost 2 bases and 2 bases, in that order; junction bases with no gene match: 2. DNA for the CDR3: TGTGCCAGCAGCTTAGCGGGGCTCACAGATACGCAGTATTTT. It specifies CASSLAGLTDTQYF.

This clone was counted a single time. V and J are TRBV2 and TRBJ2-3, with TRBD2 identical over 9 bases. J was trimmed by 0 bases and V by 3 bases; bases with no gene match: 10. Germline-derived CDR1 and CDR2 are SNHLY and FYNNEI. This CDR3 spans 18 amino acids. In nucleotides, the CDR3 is TGTGCCAGCAGTGACCTTTGGCTTCTAGCGGGGAGCACAGATACGCAGTATTTT. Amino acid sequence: CASSDLWLLAGSTDTQYF.

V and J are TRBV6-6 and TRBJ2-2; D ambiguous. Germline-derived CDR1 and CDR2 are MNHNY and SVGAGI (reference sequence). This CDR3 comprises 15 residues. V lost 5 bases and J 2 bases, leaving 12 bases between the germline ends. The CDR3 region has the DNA TGTGCCAGCAGTCGGAGCCCGCTCAACACCGGGGAGCTGTTTTTT. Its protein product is CASSRSPLNTGELFF.

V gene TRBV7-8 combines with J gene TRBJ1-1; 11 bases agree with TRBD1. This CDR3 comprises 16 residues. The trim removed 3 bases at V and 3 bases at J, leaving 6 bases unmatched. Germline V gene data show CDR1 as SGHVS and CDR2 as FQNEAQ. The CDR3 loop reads CASSFPRTGGDTEAFF. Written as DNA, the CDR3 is TGTGCCAGCAGCTTCCCGCGGACAGGGGGCGACACTGAAGCTTTCTTT.

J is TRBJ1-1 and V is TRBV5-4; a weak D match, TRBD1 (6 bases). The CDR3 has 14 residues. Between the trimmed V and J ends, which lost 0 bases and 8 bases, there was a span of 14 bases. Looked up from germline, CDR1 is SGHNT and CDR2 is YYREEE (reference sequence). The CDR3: CASSLDLQGGEAFF. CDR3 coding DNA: TGTGCCAGCAGCTTGGATCTACAGGGAGGAGAAGCTTTCTTT. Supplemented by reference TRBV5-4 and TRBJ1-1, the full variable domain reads ETGVTQSPTHLIKTRGQQVTLRCSSQSGHNTVSWYQQALGQGPQFIFQYYREEENGRGNFPPRFSGLQFPNYSSELNVNALELDDSALYLCASSLDLQGGEAFFGQGTRLTVV.

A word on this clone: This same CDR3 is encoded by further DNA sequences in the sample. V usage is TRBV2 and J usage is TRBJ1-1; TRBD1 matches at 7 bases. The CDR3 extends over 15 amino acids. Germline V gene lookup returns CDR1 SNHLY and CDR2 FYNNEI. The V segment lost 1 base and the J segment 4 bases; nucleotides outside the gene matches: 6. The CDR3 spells CASSEDRGRGTEAFF. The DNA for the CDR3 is TGTGCCAGCAGTGAAGACAGGGGTAGGGGCACTGAAGCTTTCTTT.

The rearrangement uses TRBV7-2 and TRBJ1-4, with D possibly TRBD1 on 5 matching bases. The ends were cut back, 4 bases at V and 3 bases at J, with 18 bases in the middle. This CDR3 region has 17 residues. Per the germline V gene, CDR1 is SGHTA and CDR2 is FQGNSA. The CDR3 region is CASSSRAGIQANEKLFF. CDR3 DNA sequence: TGTGCCAGCAGCTCAAGGGCAGGGATACAAGCTAATGAAAAACTGTTTTTT.

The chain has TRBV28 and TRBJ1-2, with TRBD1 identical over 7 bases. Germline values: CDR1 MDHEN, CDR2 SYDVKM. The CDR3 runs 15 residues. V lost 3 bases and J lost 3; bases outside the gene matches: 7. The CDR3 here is CASSLDTGDHYGYTF. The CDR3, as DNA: TGTGCCAGCAGTTTGGATACAGGGGATCACTATGGCTACACCTTC.

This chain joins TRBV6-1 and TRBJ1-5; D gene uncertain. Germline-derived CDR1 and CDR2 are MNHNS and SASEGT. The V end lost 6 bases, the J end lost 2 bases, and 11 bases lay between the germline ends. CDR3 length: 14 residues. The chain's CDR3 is CASSAGSGNQPQHF. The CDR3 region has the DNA TGTGCCAGCAGCGCGGGGTCGGGCAATCAGCCCCAGCATTTT.

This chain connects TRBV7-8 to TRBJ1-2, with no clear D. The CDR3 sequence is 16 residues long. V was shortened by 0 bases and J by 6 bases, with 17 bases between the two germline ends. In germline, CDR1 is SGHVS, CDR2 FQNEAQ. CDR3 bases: TGTGCCAGCAGCTTAGCCCCCGTCGGGGATTCGGATGGCTACACCTTC. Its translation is CASSLAPVGDSDGYTF.

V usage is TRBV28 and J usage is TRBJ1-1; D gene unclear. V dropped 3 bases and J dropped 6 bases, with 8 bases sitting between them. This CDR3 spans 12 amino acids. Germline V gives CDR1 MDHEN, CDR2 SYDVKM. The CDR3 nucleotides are TGTGCCAGCAGTTTTTTGGTCTCTGAAGCTTTCTTT. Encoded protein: CASSFLVSEAFF.

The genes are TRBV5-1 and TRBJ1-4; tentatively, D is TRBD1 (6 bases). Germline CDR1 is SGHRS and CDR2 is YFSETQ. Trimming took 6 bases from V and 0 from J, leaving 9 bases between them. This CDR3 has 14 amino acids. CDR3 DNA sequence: TGCGCCAGCACGACAGGCTCAACTAATGAAAAACTGTTTTTT. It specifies CASTTGSTNEKLFF.

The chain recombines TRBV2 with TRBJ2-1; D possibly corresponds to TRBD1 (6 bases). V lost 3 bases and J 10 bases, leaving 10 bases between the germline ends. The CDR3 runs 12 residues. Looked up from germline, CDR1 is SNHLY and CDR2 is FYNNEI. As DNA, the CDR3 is TGTGCCAGCAGTGACAGGGGCCCCGAGCAGTTCTTC. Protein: CASSDRGPEQFF.

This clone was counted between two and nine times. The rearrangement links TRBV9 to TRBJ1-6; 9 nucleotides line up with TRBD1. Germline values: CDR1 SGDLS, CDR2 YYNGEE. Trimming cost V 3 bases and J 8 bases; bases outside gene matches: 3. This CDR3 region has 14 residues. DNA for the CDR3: TGTGCCAGCAGCGCGAGACAGGGGGATTCACCCCTCCACTTT. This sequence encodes CASSARQGDSPLHF. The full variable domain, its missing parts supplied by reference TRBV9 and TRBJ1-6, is DSGVTQTPKHLITATGQRVTLRCSPRSGDLSVYWYQQSLDQGLQFLIQYYNGEERAKGNILERFSAQQFPDLHSELNLSSLELGDSALYFCASSARQGDSPLHFGNGTRLTVT.

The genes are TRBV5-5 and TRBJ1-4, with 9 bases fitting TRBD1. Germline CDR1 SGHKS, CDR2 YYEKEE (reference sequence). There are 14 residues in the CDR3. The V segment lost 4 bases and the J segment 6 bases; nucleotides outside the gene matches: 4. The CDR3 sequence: CASSPTGGDEKLFF. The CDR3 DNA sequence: TGTGCCAGCAGCCCGACAGGGGGGGATGAAAAACTGTTTTTT.

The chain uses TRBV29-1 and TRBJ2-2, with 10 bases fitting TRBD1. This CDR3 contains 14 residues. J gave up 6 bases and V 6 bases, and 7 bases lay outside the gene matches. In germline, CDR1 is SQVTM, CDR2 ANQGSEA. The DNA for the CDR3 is TGCAGCGTCTCCGGGACAGGGGTCCCCGGGGAGCTGTTTTTT. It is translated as CSVSGTGVPGELFF.

The CDR3 sequence: CASRPPGGANYGYTF. In DNA form, the CDR3 reads TGTGCCAGCAGGCCTCCAGGGGGCGCTAACTATGGCTACACCTTC. The V call is TRBV6-5, the J call TRBJ1-2; 8 nucleotides match TRBD1. The CDR3 is made up of 15 amino acids. CDR1 is MNHEY, CDR2 SVGAGI, per germline. V shed 6 bases and J 0 bases; nucleotides not matched to a gene: 6.

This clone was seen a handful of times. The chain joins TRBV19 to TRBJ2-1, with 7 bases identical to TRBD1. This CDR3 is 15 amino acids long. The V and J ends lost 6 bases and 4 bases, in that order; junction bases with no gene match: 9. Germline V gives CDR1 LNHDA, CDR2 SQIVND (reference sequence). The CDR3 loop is CASRTDRVIYNEQFF. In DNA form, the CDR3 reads TGTGCCAGTAGGACCGACAGGGTAATTTACAATGAGCAGTTCTTC.

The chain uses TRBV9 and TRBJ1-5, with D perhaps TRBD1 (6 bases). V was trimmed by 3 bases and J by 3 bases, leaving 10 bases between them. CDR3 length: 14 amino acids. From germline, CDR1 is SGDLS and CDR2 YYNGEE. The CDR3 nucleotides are TGTGCCAGCAGCGCCGGGACAAACAATCAGCCCCAGCATTTT. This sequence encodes CASSAGTNNQPQHF.

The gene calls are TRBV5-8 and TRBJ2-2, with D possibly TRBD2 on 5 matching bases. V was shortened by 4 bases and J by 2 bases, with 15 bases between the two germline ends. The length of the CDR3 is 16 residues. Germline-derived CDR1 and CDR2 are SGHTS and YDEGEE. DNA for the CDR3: TGTGCCAGCAGCAAGACTATGGACTTTAACACCGGGGAGCTGTTTTTT. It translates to CASSKTMDFNTGELFF.

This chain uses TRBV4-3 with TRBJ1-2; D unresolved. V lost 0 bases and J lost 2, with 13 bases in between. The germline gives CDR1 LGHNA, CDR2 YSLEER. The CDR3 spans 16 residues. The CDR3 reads CASSQEDRVGNYGYTF. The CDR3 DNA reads TGCGCCAGCAGCCAAGAAGACCGCGTGGGGAACTATGGCTACACCTTC.

CDR3 in amino acids: CASSLTHSYEQYV. In nucleotides, the CDR3 is TGTGCCAGCAGTCTTACTCACTCCTACGAGCAGTACGTC. This chain joins TRBV6-5 and TRBJ2-7, with D unclear. Trimming left V 5 bases short and J 0 bases short, with 8 bases between. Germline CDR1 and CDR2: MNHEY and SVGAGI. This CDR3 is 13 amino acids long.

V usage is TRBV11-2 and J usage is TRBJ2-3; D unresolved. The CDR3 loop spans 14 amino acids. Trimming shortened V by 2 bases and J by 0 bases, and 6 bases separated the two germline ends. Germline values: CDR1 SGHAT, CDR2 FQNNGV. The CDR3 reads CASSLSRSTDTQYF. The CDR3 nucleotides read TGTGCCAGCAGCTTATCCAGGAGCACAGATACGCAGTATTTT.

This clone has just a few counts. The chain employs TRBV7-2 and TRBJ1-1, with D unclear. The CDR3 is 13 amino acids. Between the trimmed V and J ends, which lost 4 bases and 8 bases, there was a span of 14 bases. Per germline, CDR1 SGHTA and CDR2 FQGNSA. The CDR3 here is CASSSSPGGEAFF. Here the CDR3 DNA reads TGTGCCAGCAGCTCATCACCTGGAGGGGAAGCTTTCTTT.